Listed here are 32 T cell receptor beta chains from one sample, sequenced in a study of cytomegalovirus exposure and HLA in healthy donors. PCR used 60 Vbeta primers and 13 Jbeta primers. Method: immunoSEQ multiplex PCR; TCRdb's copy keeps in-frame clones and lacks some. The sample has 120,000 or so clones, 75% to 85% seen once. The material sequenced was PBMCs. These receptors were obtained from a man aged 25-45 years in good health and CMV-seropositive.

The CDR3 protein is CASSLLRDRVDGYTF. In DNA form, the CDR3 reads TGTGCCAGCAGCCTCCTCCGGGACAGGGTTGACGGCTACACCTTC. The genes are TRBV13 and TRBJ1-2; TRBD1 matches 9 bases. Germline CDR1 is PRHDT and CDR2 is FYEKMQ (reference sequence). J was trimmed by 8 bases and V by 5 bases; bases with no gene match: 12. The CDR3 loop spans 15 amino acids. The full variable domain, in which reference TRBV13 and TRBJ1-2 provide the parts outside the CDR3, is AAGVIQSPRHLIKEKRETATLKCYPIPRHDTVYWYQQGPGQDPQFLISFYEKMQSDKGSIPDRFSAQQFSDYHSELNMSSLELGDSALYFCASSLLRDRVDGYTFGSGTRLTVV.

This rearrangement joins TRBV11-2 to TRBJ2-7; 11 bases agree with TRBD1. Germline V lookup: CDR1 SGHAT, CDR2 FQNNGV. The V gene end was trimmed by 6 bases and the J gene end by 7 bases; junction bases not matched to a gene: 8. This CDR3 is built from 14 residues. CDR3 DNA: TGTGCCAGCAGTCGGGACAGGGGGATTAGTGAGCAGTACTTC. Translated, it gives CASSRDRGISEQYF.

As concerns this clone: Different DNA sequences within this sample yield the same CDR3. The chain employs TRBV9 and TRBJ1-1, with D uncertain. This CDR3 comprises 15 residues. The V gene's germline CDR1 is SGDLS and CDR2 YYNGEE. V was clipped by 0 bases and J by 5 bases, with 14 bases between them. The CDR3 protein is CASSVGHRAGTEAFF. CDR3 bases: TGTGCCAGCAGCGTAGGACACAGAGCAGGTACTGAAGCTTTCTTT.

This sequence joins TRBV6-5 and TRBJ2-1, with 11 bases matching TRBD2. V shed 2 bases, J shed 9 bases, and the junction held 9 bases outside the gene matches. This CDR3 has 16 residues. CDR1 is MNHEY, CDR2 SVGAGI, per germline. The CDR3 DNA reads TGTGCCAGCAGTTACCGACCTAGCGGGGGGAGTGGTGAGCAGTTCTTC. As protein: CASSYRPSGGSGEQFF.

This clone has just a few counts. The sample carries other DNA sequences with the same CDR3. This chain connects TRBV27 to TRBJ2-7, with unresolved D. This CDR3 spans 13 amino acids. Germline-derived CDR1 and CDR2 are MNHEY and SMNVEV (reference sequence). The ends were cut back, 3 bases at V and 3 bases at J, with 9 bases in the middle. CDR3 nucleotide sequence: TGTGCCAGCAGTTTGCTGCCAGGCTACGAGCAGTACTTC. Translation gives CASSLLPGYEQYF.

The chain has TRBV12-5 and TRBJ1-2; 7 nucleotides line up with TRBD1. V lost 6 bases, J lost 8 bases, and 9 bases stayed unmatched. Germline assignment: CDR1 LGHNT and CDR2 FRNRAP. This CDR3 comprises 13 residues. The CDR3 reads CASGQQGRRGYTF. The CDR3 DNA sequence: TGTGCTAGTGGCCAACAGGGGCGGCGGGGCTACACCTTC.

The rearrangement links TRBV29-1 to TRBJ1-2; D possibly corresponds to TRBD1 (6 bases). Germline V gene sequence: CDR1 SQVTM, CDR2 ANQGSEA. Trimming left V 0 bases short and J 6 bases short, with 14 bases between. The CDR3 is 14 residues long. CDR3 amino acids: CSVEEVRGGNGYTF. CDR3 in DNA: TGCAGCGTTGAAGAAGTCAGGGGAGGGAATGGCTACACCTTC.

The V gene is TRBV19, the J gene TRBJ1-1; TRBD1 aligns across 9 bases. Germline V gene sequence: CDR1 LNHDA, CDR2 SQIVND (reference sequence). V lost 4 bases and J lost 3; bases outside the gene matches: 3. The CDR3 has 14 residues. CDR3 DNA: TGTGCCAGTAGTACGGGACAGGGATACACTGAAGCTTTCTTT. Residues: CASSTGQGYTEAFF.

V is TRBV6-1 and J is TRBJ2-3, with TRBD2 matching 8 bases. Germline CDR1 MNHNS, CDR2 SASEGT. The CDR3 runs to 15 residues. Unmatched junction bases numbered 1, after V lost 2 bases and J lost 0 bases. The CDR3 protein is CASSERGGSTDTQYF. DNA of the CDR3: TGTGCCAGCAGTGAACGGGGGGGGAGCACAGATACGCAGTATTTT.

The CDR3 DNA is TGTGCCAGCAGAAAAGCTAGTATCCCCTACAATGAGCAGTTCTTC. Protein sequence: CASRKASIPYNEQFF. This rearrangement joins TRBV6-5 to TRBJ2-1, with unresolved D. Germline loops: CDR1 MNHEY, CDR2 SVGAGI. Deletions cut 6 bases from V and 2 bases from J, with 14 bases between. CDR3 length: 15 residues.

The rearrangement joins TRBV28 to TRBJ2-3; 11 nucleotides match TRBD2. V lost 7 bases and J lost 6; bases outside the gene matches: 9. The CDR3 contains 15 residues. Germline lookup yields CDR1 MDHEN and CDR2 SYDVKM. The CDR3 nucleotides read TGTGCCAGCACCCTTAGCGGGGGGGCCAGGGATACGCAGTATTTT. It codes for CASTLSGGARDTQYF.

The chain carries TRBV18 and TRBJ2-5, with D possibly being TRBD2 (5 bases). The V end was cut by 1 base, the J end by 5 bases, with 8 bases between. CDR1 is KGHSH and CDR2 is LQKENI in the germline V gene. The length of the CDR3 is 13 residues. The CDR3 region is CASSPRGAETQYF. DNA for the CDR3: TGTGCCAGCTCACCACGGGGAGCGGAGACCCAGTACTTC.

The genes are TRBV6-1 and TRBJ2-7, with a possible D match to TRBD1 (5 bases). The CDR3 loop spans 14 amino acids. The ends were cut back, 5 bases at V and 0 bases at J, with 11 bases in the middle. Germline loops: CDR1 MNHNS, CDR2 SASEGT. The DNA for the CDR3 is TGTGCCAGCAGTTATTTCGACAGCTCCTACGAGCAGTACTTC. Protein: CASSYFDSSYEQYF.

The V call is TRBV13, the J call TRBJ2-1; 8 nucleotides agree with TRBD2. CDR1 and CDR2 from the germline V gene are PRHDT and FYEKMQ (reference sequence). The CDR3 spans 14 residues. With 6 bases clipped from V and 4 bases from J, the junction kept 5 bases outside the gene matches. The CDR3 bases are TGTGCCAGCAGTACTAGCGGACCATACAATGAGCAGTTCTTC. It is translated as CASSTSGPYNEQFF.

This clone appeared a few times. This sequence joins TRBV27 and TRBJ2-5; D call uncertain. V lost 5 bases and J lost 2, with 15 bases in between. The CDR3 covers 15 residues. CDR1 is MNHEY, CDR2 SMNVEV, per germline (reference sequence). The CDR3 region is CASSRSFGQQETQYF. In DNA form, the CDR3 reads TGTGCCAGCAGTCGGTCATTCGGTCAACAAGAGACCCAGTACTTC.

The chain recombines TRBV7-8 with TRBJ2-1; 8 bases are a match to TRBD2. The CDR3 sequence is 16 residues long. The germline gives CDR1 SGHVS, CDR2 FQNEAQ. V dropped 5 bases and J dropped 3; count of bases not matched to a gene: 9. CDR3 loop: CASSPPGSGDYNEQFF. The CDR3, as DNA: TGTGCCAGCAGCCCCCCTGGTAGCGGGGACTACAATGAGCAGTTCTTC.

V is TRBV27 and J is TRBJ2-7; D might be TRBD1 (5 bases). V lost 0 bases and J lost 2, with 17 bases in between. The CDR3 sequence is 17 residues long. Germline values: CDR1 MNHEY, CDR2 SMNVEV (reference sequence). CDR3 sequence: CASSLSSSKGDPYEQYF. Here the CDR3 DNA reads TGTGCCAGCAGTTTATCGTCAAGTAAAGGGGATCCCTACGAGCAGTACTTC.

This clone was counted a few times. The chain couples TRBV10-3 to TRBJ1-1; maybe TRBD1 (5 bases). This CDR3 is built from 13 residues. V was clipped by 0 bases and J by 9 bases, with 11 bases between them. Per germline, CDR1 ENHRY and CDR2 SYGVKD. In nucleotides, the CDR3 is TGTGCCATCAGTGAGTCCCCCACAGGACAAGCTTTCTTT. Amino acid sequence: CAISESPTGQAFF.

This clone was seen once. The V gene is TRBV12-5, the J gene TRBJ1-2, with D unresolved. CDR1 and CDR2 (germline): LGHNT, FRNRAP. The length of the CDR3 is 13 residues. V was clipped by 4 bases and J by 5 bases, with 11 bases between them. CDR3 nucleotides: TGTGCTAGTGGTTCAACCAACATATATGGCTACACCTTC. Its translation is CASGSTNIYGYTF.

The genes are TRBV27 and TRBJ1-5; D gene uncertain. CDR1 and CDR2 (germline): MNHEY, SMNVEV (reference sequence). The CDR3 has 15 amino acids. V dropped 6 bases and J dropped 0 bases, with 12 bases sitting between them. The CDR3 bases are TGTGCCAGCAGAATAACCACAGCTAGCAATCAGCCCCAGCATTTT. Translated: CASRITTASNQPQHF.

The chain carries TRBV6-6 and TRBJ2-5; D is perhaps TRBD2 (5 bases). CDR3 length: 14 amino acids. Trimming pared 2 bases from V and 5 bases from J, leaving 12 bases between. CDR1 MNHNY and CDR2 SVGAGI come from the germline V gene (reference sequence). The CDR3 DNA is TGTGCCAGCAGTTACCCGGAGGAGGCCGAGACCCAGTACTTC. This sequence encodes CASSYPEEAETQYF.

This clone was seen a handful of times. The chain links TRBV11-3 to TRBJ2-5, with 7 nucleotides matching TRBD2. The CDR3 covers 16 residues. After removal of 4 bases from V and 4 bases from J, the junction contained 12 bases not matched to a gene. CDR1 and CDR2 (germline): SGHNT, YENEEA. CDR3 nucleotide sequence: TGTGCCAGCAGCTGGGGGGGACCCGGTAAGGGAGAGACCCAGTACTTC. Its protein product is CASSWGGPGKGETQYF.

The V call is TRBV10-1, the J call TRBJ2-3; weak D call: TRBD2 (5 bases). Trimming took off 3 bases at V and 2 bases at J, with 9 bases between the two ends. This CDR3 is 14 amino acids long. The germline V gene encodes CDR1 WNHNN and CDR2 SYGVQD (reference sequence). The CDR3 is CASSERGNTDTQYF. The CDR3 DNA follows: TGCGCCAGCAGTGAACGGGGAAACACAGATACGCAGTATTTT.

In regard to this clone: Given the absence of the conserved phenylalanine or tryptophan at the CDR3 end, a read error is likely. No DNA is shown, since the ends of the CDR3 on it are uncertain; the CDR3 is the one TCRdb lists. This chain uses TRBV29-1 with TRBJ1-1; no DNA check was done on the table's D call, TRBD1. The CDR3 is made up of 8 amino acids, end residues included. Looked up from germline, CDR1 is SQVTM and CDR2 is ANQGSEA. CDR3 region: CSVEDGAL.

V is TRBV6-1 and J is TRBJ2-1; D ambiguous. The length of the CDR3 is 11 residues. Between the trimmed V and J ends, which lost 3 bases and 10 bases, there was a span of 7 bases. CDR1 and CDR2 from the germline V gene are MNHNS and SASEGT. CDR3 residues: CASSDLLEQFF. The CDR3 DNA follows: TGTGCCAGCAGTGATCTCCTCGAGCAGTTCTTC.

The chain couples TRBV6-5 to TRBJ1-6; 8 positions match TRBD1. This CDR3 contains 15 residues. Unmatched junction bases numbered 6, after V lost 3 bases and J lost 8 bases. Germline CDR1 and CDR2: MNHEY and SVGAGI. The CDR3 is CASSYTTGEDSPLHF. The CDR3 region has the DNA TGTGCCAGCAGTTATACGACAGGGGAGGATTCACCCCTCCACTTT.

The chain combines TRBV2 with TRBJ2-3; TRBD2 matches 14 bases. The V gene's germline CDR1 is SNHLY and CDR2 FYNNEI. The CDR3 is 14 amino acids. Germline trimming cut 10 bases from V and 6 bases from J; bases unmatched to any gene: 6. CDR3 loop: CAISGTSGGDTQYF. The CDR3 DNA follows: TGTGCCATCTCCGGGACTAGCGGGGGTGATACGCAGTATTTT.

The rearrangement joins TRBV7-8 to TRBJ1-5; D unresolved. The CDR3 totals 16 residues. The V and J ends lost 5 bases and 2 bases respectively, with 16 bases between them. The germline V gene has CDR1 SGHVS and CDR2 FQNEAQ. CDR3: CASSLLGRSGNQPQHF. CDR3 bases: TGTGCCAGCAGCCTCCTCGGGAGGTCTGGCAATCAGCCCCAGCATTTT.

The CDR3 sequence: CASSMTEETQYF. CDR3 DNA: TGTGCCAGCTCCATGACAGAAGAGACCCAGTACTTC. This sequence joins TRBV18 and TRBJ2-5, with D tentatively TRBD1 (5 bases). The germline CDR1 and CDR2 sequences are KGHSH and LQKENI. Trimming stripped 6 bases from V and 3 bases from J, with 8 bases between. CDR3 length equals 12 residues.

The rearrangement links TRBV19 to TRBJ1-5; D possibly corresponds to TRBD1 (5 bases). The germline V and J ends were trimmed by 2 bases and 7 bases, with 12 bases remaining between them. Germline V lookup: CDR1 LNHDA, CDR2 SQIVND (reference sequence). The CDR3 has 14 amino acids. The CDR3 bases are TGTGCCAGTAGTATAACGGGGGGAGGACAGCCCCAGCATTTT. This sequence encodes CASSITGGGQPQHF. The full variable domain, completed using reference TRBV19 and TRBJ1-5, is DGGITQSPKYLFRKEGQNVTLSCEQNLNHDAMYWYRQDPGQGLRLIYYSQIVNDFQKGDIAEGYSVSREKKESFPLTVTSAQKNPTAFYLCASSITGGGQPQHFGDGTRLSIL.

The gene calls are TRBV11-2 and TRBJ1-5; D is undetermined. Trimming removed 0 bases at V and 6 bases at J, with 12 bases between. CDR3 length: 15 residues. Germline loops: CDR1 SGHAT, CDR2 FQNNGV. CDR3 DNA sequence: TGTGCCAGCAGCTTAGATGGTGTAGTCGGTCAGCCCCAGCATTTT. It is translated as CASSLDGVVGQPQHF.

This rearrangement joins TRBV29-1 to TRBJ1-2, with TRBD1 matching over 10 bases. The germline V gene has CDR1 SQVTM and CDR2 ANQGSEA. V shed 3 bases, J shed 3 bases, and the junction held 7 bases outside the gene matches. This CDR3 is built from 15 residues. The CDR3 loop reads CSVEADRGRDYGYTF. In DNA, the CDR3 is TGCAGCGTTGAGGCAGACAGGGGGCGCGACTATGGCTACACCTTC.